These T cell receptor beta chains were read from a single sample in a study of T cell repertoires in cytomegalovirus infection. Using its own MiXCR run on the reads, TCRdb lists one record per CDR3 protein. The table has 250,000 to 350,000 distinct CDR3 sequences, over 20% seen once. Source material: PBMCs. The receptor source for this set is a human donor in good health (CMV status not recorded). Some clones in this sample may be carry-over from other donors' samples. CDR3s include the opening cysteine and the closing phenylalanine or tryptophan.

V gene: TRBV28; J gene: TRBJ2-3; CDR3 protein: CASSFRGQDTQYF
V gene: TRBV20-1; J gene: TRBJ1-2; CDR3 protein: CSASPENYGYTF
V gene: TRBV20-1; J gene: TRBJ1-2; CDR3 protein: CSAQRVNYGYTF
V gene: TRBV10-1; J gene: TRBJ2-2; CDR3 protein: CASRAGTGTGELFF
V gene: TRBV6-6; J gene: TRBJ2-3; CDR3 protein: CASRRSASGTDTQYF
V gene: TRBV12-5; J gene: TRBJ2-2; CDR3 protein: CASGLNRNTGELFF
V gene: TRBV3-1; J gene: TRBJ2-1; CDR3 protein: CASSHTGQGNEQFF
V gene: TRBV7-9; J gene: TRBJ2-3; CDR3 protein: CASSSGQYTDTQYF
V gene: TRBV7-6; J gene: TRBJ2-1; CDR3 protein: CASSLAGGLASNEQFF
V gene: TRBV11-3; J gene: TRBJ2-1; CDR3 protein: CASSPRLAGASYNEQFF
V gene: TRBV29-1; J gene: TRBJ2-7; CDR3 protein: CSVETPTAGYEQYF
V gene: TRBV7-9; J gene: TRBJ2-7; CDR3 protein: CASSPKREPPYEQYF
V gene: TRBV12-3/TRBV12-4; J gene: TRBJ1-2; CDR3 protein: CASSLNPGGGYTF
V gene: TRBV20-1; J gene: TRBJ1-2; CDR3 protein: CSARDPRGYGYTF
V gene: TRBV7-3; J gene: TRBJ2-1; CDR3 protein: CASSLGWGDFYNEQFF
V gene: TRBV28; J gene: TRBJ1-5; CDR3 protein: CASYQGRSNQPQHF
V gene: TRBV19; J gene: TRBJ2-1; CDR3 protein: CASSALDSSYNEQFF
V gene: TRBV14; J gene: TRBJ2-2; CDR3 protein: CASSQDRLDKYTGELFF
V gene: TRBV19; J gene: TRBJ2-7; CDR3 protein: CASNQLVTEKYEQYF
V gene: TRBV7-8; J gene: TRBJ2-5; CDR3 protein: CASSQMTVQETQYF
V gene: TRBV7-2; J gene: TRBJ1-4; CDR3 protein: CASSLPSRATNEKLFF
V gene: TRBV6-4; J gene: TRBJ1-5; CDR3 protein: CASSRRGACNQPQHF
V gene: TRBV5-6; J gene: TRBJ2-2; CDR3 protein: CASSSNTDRLYTGELFF
V gene: TRBV7-2; J gene: TRBJ2-3; CDR3 protein: CASSAPGLAVADTQYF
V gene: TRBV6-8; J gene: TRBJ1-1; CDR3 protein: CASRKQENTEAFF
V gene: TRBV12-3/TRBV12-4; J gene: TRBJ2-1; CDR3 protein: CASRLLGNEQFF
V gene: TRBV10-3; J gene: TRBJ2-5; CDR3 protein: CAISEPSTWGETQYF
V gene: TRBV7-9; J gene: TRBJ1-6; CDR3 protein: CASTLNSGFSPLHF
V gene: TRBV28; J gene: TRBJ1-5; CDR3 protein: CASSPWDRGNQPQHF
V gene: TRBV28; J gene: TRBJ2-3; CDR3 protein: CASRTLGTDTQYF
V gene: TRBV6-1; J gene: TRBJ1-2; CDR3 protein: CASSEGWYRSNYGYTF
V gene: TRBV7-2; J gene: TRBJ1-2; CDR3 protein: CASSMTGGIRGYTF
V gene: TRBV28; J gene: TRBJ2-7; CDR3 protein: CASRPHSYEQYF
V gene: TRBV19; J gene: TRBJ2-1; CDR3 protein: CATQNYNEQFF
V gene: TRBV7-6; J gene: TRBJ1-5; CDR3 protein: CASSHLGGPDQPQHF
V gene: TRBV29-1; J gene: TRBJ1-5; CDR3 protein: CSVSTGALGPQHF